This passage covers 24 T cell receptor beta chains from one sample sequenced in a study of T-cell reconstitution after alpha-beta-depleted transplantation in children. Preparing the TCRbeta library involved the use of unique molecular identifiers. One entry per CDR3 protein, called by TCRdb with MiXCR from the PCR reads. The sample shows 97,000 or so distinct CDR3 sequences, 7.5% to 9.5% of them seen only once. This material consisted of PBMCs, taken before TCRalphabeta/CD19-depleted stem cell transplant. Source of these receptors: a boy younger than 10 with acute lymphoblastic leukemia, due to receive a stem cell transplant.

This chain connects TRBV20-1 to TRBJ2-1, with 7 bases fitting TRBD2. After removal of 6 bases from V and 4 bases from J, the junction contained 15 bases not matched to a gene. The CDR3 spans 16 residues. The germline CDR1 and CDR2 sequences are DFQATT and SNEGSKA (reference sequence). CDR3 sequence: CSATGGEASTYNEQFF. CDR3 DNA sequence: TGCAGTGCCACTGGGGGGGAAGCTTCTACGTACAATGAGCAGTTCTTC.

The CDR3 loop reads CASSYSGDSYSPLHF. In DNA, the CDR3 is TGTGCCAGCAGTTACTCGGGTGACAGTTATTCACCCCTCCACTTT. V and J are TRBV6-2 or TRBV6-3 and TRBJ1-6; perhaps TRBD1 as D (5 bases). CDR3 size: 15 residues. The V gene lost 0 bases and the J gene lost 8 bases, with 11 bases spanning the gap. The germline CDR1 and CDR2 sequences are MNHEY and SVGEGT.

This clonotype occurred many times. V and J are TRBV20-1 and TRBJ2-5; 10 nucleotides match TRBD1. Trimming cost V 5 bases and J 3 bases; bases outside gene matches: 9. Germline assignment: CDR1 DFQATT and CDR2 SNEGSKA (reference sequence). The CDR3 has 15 amino acids. Here the CDR3 reads CSAVPGTGDKETQYF. CDR3 DNA sequence: TGCAGTGCTGTTCCCGGGACAGGGGATAAAGAGACCCAGTACTTC.

The rearrangement uses TRBV20-1 and TRBJ2-1; 8 positions agree with TRBD2. The CDR3 is 17 amino acids. The V gene's germline CDR1 is DFQATT and CDR2 SNEGSKA (reference sequence). CDR3 DNA sequence: TGCTGCGCCCTGGCTGGCGGGGGGTCGAGCTCCTACAATGAGCAGTTCTTC. Translating gives CCALAGGGSSSYNEQFF.

This clonotype was counted a few times. The chain employs TRBV20-1 and TRBJ1-1; 10 bases are a match to TRBD1. The CDR3 contains 15 residues. V lost 1 base to trimming and J lost 5 bases; unmatched junction nucleotides: 7. CDR1 is DFQATT and CDR2 is SNEGSKA in the germline V gene (reference sequence). The CDR3 region is CSARGSTGGGTEAFF. The CDR3 DNA follows: TGCAGTGCTAGAGGGTCGACAGGGGGCGGAACTGAAGCTTTCTTT.

This clonotype was seen repeatedly, ten times or more. V usage is TRBV9 and J usage is TRBJ2-5, with a weak D call TRBD2 (5 bases). The CDR3 is 14 residues long. The ends were cut back, 0 bases at V and 5 bases at J, with 11 bases in the middle. The germline gives CDR1 SGDLS, CDR2 YYNGEE. CDR3 DNA sequence: TGTGCCAGCAGCGTAGGGACTCCCTACGAGACCCAGTACTTC. Translating gives CASSVGTPYETQYF.

This clonotype was recorded many times. This rearrangement joins TRBV9 to TRBJ2-5; D ambiguous. CDR1 and CDR2 (germline): SGDLS, YYNGEE. The germline V and J ends were trimmed by 3 bases and 2 bases, with 2 bases remaining between them. The CDR3 extends over 11 amino acids. The CDR3 reads CASSDQETQYF. In DNA, the CDR3 is TGTGCCAGCAGCGATCAAGAGACCCAGTACTTC.

The sample holds many counts of this clonotype. This chain joins TRBV5-1 and TRBJ2-7; D remains ambiguous. The CDR3 runs 13 residues. Trimming stripped 5 bases from V and 1 base from J, with 10 bases between. CDR1 and CDR2 from the germline V gene are SGHRS and YFSETQ. This CDR3 is CASSHGRSYEQYF. The CDR3 DNA follows: TGCGCCAGCAGTCATGGCCGTTCCTACGAGCAGTACTTC.

The V gene is TRBV12-2, the J gene TRBJ2-7. TRBV12-2 is noted as a pseudogene. The CDR3 contains 15 residues. CDR3 nucleotides: TGTGCAAGTCGCCGCGATCTTAAAGGTCTCTACGAGCAGTACTTC. Its translation is CASRRDLKGLYEQYF.

Many counts were recorded for this clonotype. This sequence joins TRBV27 and TRBJ1-1; TRBD1 might be the D (5 bases). This CDR3 contains 11 residues. V shed 6 bases and J shed 6 bases, with 8 bases lying between them. Germline CDR1 MNHEY, CDR2 SMNVEV (reference sequence). DNA for the CDR3: TGTGCCAGCAGGGCAGGGTCTGAAGCTTTCTTT. Amino acid sequence: CASRAGSEAFF.

Ten or more counts support this clonotype. The chain links TRBV29-1 to TRBJ2-7; TRBD2 matches 11 bases. V shed 2 bases and J 7 bases; nucleotides not matched to a gene: 10. The CDR3 length is 15 residues. Germline V lookup: CDR1 SQVTM, CDR2 ANQGSEA. CDR3 residues: CSVETGLAGGREQYF. The DNA of the CDR3 is TGCAGCGTTGAAACAGGGCTAGCGGGGGGAAGAGAGCAGTACTTC.

The chain has TRBV28 and TRBJ1-2, with unresolved D. Germline CDR1 reads MDHEN; CDR2 reads SYDVKM. The length of the CDR3 is 12 residues. V was pared by 8 bases and J by 8 bases, with 15 bases between. The CDR3 region is CASLTDPMGYTF. The CDR3 DNA sequence: TGTGCCAGCCTGACGGACCCTATGGGCTACACCTTC.

The table lists this clonotype with a few counts. This chain joins TRBV12-3 or TRBV12-4 and TRBJ2-2; weak D call: TRBD2 (7 bases). This CDR3 has 16 amino acids. With 10 bases removed from V and 4 bases from J, the gap between germline ends came to 22 bases. DNA of the CDR3: TGTGCCACCAATCGAAGGGGGGGGGTGGGCACCGGGGAGCTGTTTTTT. Translated: CATNRRGGVGTGELFF.

Points on this clonotype: With a much larger clone just one base away, this may be a read error. The chain carries TRBV6-4 and TRBJ2-3; 8 bases match TRBD2. The CDR3 runs 14 residues. Germline values: CDR1 MRHNA, CDR2 SNTAGT. The junction had 2 bases not matched to a gene; V was cut back by 3 bases and J by 3 bases. Here the CDR3 reads CASSERGDTDTQYF. The CDR3 region has the DNA TGTGCCAGCAGTGAGCGGGGGGATACAGATACGCAGTATTTT.

This clonotype was counted ten times or more. The chain is built from TRBV7-9 and TRBJ1-2; TRBD1 matches at 9 bases. This CDR3 has 15 residues. Germline V gives CDR1 SEHNR, CDR2 FQNEAQ (reference sequence). The V and J ends lost 0 bases and 4 bases, in that order; junction bases with no gene match: 3. The CDR3 spells CASSLAGQGRYGYTF. The CDR3 nucleotides are TGTGCCAGCAGCTTAGCGGGACAGGGTCGCTATGGCTACACCTTC. Combining the CDR3 with reference TRBV7-9 and TRBJ1-2 gives the whole variable domain DTGVSQNPRHKITKRGQNVTFRCDPISEHNRLYWYRQTLGQGPEFLTYFQNEAQLEKSRLLSDRFSAERPKGSFSTLEIQRTEQGDSAMYLCASSLAGQGRYGYTFGSGTRLTVV.

The chain recombines TRBV7-2 with TRBJ2-5; possible D gene TRBD1, 7 bases. Germline-derived CDR1 and CDR2 are SGHTA and FQGNSA. Trimming took off 4 bases at V and 4 bases at J, with 13 bases between the two ends. There are 14 residues in the CDR3. The CDR3 region has the DNA TGTGCCAGCAGCTCCCGACAGGGACTAGAGACCCAGTACTTC. Translating gives CASSSRQGLETQYF.

This chain links TRBV19 with TRBJ2-2, with TRBD1 matching 7 bases. Losses at the gene ends were 4 bases for V and 1 base for J; bases not matched to a gene: 6. Germline V gene lookup returns CDR1 LNHDA and CDR2 SQIVND (reference sequence). This CDR3 is built from 16 residues. The CDR3 sequence: CASSTYRQGNTGELFF. In nucleotides, the CDR3 is TGTGCCAGTAGTACCTATCGACAGGGGAACACCGGGGAGCTGTTTTTT.

The chain couples TRBV7-6 to TRBJ2-2, with a tentative D call TRBD2 (5 bases). Germline CDR1 is SGHVS and CDR2 is FNYEAQ. Trimming took 4 bases from V and 0 from J, leaving 9 bases between them. This CDR3 has 15 residues. The CDR3 DNA reads TGTGCCAGCAGCTCGACTACCGCGAACACCGGGGAGCTGTTTTTT. This encodes CASSSTTANTGELFF.

This clonotype was picked up many times. In DNA, the CDR3 is TGTGCCAGCAGCTGGGCGGGGGGCATCCAAGAGACCCAGTACTTC. Residues: CASSWAGGIQETQYF. The chain has TRBV5-4 and TRBJ2-5; 8 nucleotides align to TRBD2. The germline gives CDR1 SGHNT, CDR2 YYREEE (reference sequence). This CDR3 spans 15 amino acids. With 3 bases clipped from V and 1 base from J, the junction kept 5 bases outside the gene matches.

This clonotype was picked up a small number of times. V usage is TRBV28 and J usage is TRBJ2-7, with 9 bases that match TRBD1. The CDR3 spans 16 residues. V lost 2 bases to trimming and J lost 1 base; unmatched junction nucleotides: 6. CDR1 is MDHEN and CDR2 is SYDVKM in the germline V gene. The CDR3 sequence: CASSLRQGVGSYEQYF. Here the CDR3 DNA reads TGTGCCAGCAGTTTACGACAGGGGGTTGGGTCCTACGAGCAGTACTTC.

In its sample, this clonotype was seen many times. V gene TRBV20-1 combines with J gene TRBJ2-5, with 10 bases that match TRBD1. V trimming: 6 bases; J trimming: 5 bases; junction bases outside the gene matches: 12. The CDR3 covers 15 residues. The germline V gene encodes CDR1 DFQATT and CDR2 SNEGSKA (reference sequence). CDR3 amino acids: CSATHGTGEWETQYF. DNA of the CDR3: TGCAGTGCCACACACGGGACAGGGGAATGGGAGACCCAGTACTTC.

This clonotype was seen a few times. The rearrangement links TRBV11-1 to TRBJ2-6; TRBD1 matches at 9 bases. J gave up 2 bases and V 2 bases, and 13 bases lay outside the gene matches. CDR1 and CDR2 from the germline V gene are SGHAT and FQDESV (reference sequence). The CDR3 length is 20 residues. The CDR3 loop reads CASSLSPLGQGQTGANVLTF. Here the CDR3 DNA reads TGTGCCAGCAGCTTATCTCCCTTGGGACAGGGTCAGACTGGGGCCAACGTCCTGACTTTC.

At least ten counts were recorded for this clonotype. The rearrangement uses TRBV7-8 and TRBJ2-5, with D unresolved. Germline V lookup: CDR1 SGHVS, CDR2 FQNEAQ. V lost 5 bases and J 6 bases, leaving 7 bases between the germline ends. The CDR3 is 11 amino acids. DNA for the CDR3: TGTGCCAGCAGCCCTTTCCAGACCCAGTACTTC. It yields the protein CASSPFQTQYF.

This clonotype was found a few times. This chain joins TRBV3-1 and TRBJ1-4; 8 bases match TRBD1. Germline trimming cut 4 bases from V and 3 bases from J; bases unmatched to any gene: 7. Looked up from germline, CDR1 is LGHDT and CDR2 is YNNKEL (reference sequence). The CDR3 covers 16 residues. The CDR3 bases are TGTGCCAGCAGCCCCTTCCGGACAGGGTCTAATGAAAAACTGTTTTTT. Amino acid sequence: CASSPFRTGSNEKLFF.